The T cell receptor beta chain under discussion was sequenced for a study of blood T cells in healthy people across ages. This clonotype has a single count. PCR was performed a second time for 7 to 11 cycles using a sample-barcoded 5' primer and a J-beta primer mix. A single record per CDR3 protein comes from TCRdb applying MiXCR to the 5' RACE reads. The table lists more than 600,000 distinct CDR3 sequences, around 25% of them singletons. The CDR3 runs to 15 residues. Germline CDR1 is LGHDT and CDR2 is YNNKEL (reference sequence). These data were likewise used in another study, on T cells of mothers and their children. This second study says: The output of TCR recombination is shaped by thymic selection similarly in related and unrelated pairs.

The receptor's source is a boy aged 5-17 years in good health. The sequencing sample was made of blood. The chain employs TRBV3-1 and TRBJ2-1; D might be TRBD1 (6 bases). The DNA end lines up better with TRBJ2-5; the J call may be wrong. CDR3 residues: CASSQVGQKVETQYF. The CDR3, as DNA: TGTGCCAGCAGCCAAGTCGGACAGAAGGTTGAGACCCAGTACTTC.